The 24 T cell receptor beta chains presented below share a single source sample, sequenced in a study of blood T cell repertoires in COVID-19. The data were produced by immunoSEQ multiplex PCR, yet TCRdb's version contains in-frame clones alone and is incomplete. The repertoire consists of 200,000 to 300,000 clones, with about 88% occurring once and the leading ten covering approximately 4%. The sample comprised peripheral blood. The receptors derive from a man aged 60-69 years who had recovered from COVID-19.

This clone has just a few counts. The J gene is TRBJ2-2, the V gene TRBV7-3; 11 bases agree with TRBD2. CDR3 size: 15 residues. Germline V gives CDR1 SGHTA, CDR2 FQGTGA. The V segment lost 4 bases and the J segment 8 bases; nucleotides outside the gene matches: 6. CDR3 bases: TGTGCCAGCAGCTCCCAGACTAGCGGGGTTGGGGAGCTGTTTTTT. Protein: CASSSQTSGVGELFF.

This chain connects TRBV5-1 to TRBJ2-7; 7 positions agree with TRBD1. This CDR3 has 14 amino acids. V shed 0 bases, J shed 1 base, and the junction held 1 base outside the gene matches. The germline CDR1 and CDR2 sequences are SGHRS and YFSETQ. Here the CDR3 reads CASSLGQGSYEQYF. For the CDR3, the DNA is TGCGCCAGCAGCTTGGGACAGGGTTCCTACGAGCAGTACTTC.

J is TRBJ2-7 and V is TRBV27; possible D gene TRBD1, 6 bases. The CDR3 has 13 amino acids. Trimming took off 7 bases at V and 6 bases at J, with 16 bases between the two ends. Per germline, CDR1 MNHEY and CDR2 SMNVEV (reference sequence). CDR3 sequence reads: CASTPLTGGEQYF. The DNA of the CDR3 is TGTGCCAGCACCCCCCTGACAGGTGGCGAGCAGTACTTC.

This chain connects TRBV7-6 to TRBJ2-7; D is unresolved. Germline V CDR1 and CDR2: SGHVS, FNYEAQ. The CDR3 is 16 amino acids. The V gene lost 2 bases and the J gene lost 2 bases, with 16 bases spanning the gap. For the CDR3, the DNA is TGTGCCAGCAGCTTATATCCCCCCACATCCACCTACGAGCAGTACTTC. It is translated as CASSLYPPTSTYEQYF.

The rearrangement uses TRBV27 and TRBJ2-1, with 11 bases that match TRBD1. The CDR3 consists of 18 residues. Unmatched junction bases numbered 14, after V lost 5 bases and J lost 5 bases. Germline V lookup: CDR1 MNHEY, CDR2 SMNVEV (reference sequence). The CDR3 loop reads CASSLWTGGYSGDNEQFF. CDR3 in DNA: TGTGCCAGCAGTCTCTGGACAGGGGGCTATTCGGGGGACAATGAGCAGTTCTTC.

The V gene is TRBV5-4, the J gene TRBJ1-1; unclear D gene. V was trimmed by 0 bases and J by 0 bases, leaving 9 bases between them. Germline CDR1 SGHNT, CDR2 YYREEE (reference sequence). This CDR3 is 15 amino acids long. The chain's CDR3 is CASSLENSLNTEAFF. In DNA form, the CDR3 reads TGTGCCAGCAGCTTGGAGAACAGCTTGAACACTGAAGCTTTCTTT.

The chain recombines TRBV5-6 with TRBJ2-7; D is possibly TRBD2 (6 bases). V shed 3 bases and J shed 1 base, with 14 bases lying between them. Germline CDR1 SGHDT, CDR2 YYEEEE. The CDR3 spans 15 residues. The CDR3 nucleotides read TGTGCCAGCAGCTCGGTCGGGGGAGGATCCTACGAGCAGTACTTC. Encoded protein: CASSSVGGGSYEQYF.

This sequence joins TRBV10-3 and TRBJ1-1, with 7 bases identical to TRBD1. CDR1 is ENHRY, CDR2 SYGVKD, per germline. This CDR3 spans 15 amino acids. After removal of 10 bases from V and 5 bases from J, the junction contained 16 bases not matched to a gene. The CDR3 reads CATAPLDRDGTEAFF. DNA for the CDR3: TGTGCCACCGCACCTTTAGACAGGGATGGTACTGAAGCTTTCTTT.

CDR3 sequence reads: CASRVIREGEKLFF. The CDR3 coding sequence is TGTGCCAGCAGAGTAATCAGGGAGGGTGAAAAACTGTTTTTT. This chain connects TRBV7-3 to TRBJ1-4; maybe TRBD1 (5 bases). This CDR3 contains 14 residues. Germline V gene sequence: CDR1 SGHTA, CDR2 FQGTGA. V lost 6 bases, J lost 7 bases, and 15 bases lay in between.

In its sample, this clone was seen once. The genes are TRBV5-1 and TRBJ2-7, with 7 bases that match TRBD1. Germline lookup yields CDR1 SGHRS and CDR2 YFSETQ. V dropped 3 bases and J dropped 5; count of bases not matched to a gene: 8. The CDR3 runs 14 residues. Written as DNA, the CDR3 is TGCGCCAGCAGCTATCGACAGGGTAGTGACGAGCAGTACTTC. Translating gives CASSYRQGSDEQYF.

The V gene is TRBV6-6, the J gene TRBJ1-1, with D tentatively TRBD1 (5 bases). Germline V CDR1 and CDR2: MNHNY, SVGAGI (reference sequence). The CDR3 length is 13 residues. With 5 bases removed from V and 3 bases from J, the gap between germline ends came to 10 bases. The CDR3: CASSLSGYTEAFF. DNA for the CDR3: TGTGCCAGCAGTCTGTCAGGGTACACTGAAGCTTTCTTT.

The CDR3 loop is CASSPTWGPYGYTF. The CDR3 DNA reads as TGTGCCAGCAGCCCCACCTGGGGGCCCTATGGCTACACCTTC. The rearrangement joins TRBV9 to TRBJ1-2, with TRBD1 as a possible D gene (6 bases). The length of the CDR3 is 14 residues. V lost 4 bases and J lost 4, with 14 bases in between. In germline, CDR1 is SGDLS, CDR2 YYNGEE.

This clone appeared once. This chain's CDR3 is CASSTEDRVGGYTF. CDR3 sequence (DNA): TGTGCCAGTAGTACCGAGGACAGGGTGGGTGGCTACACCTTC. This chain connects TRBV19 to TRBJ1-2; 8 bases fit TRBD1. The trim removed 4 bases at V and 7 bases at J, leaving 8 bases unmatched. The CDR3 is 14 residues long. Germline V gene lookup returns CDR1 LNHDA and CDR2 SQIVND (reference sequence).

The rearrangement joins TRBV4-2 to TRBJ2-7; 8 bases fit TRBD1. Germline CDR1 is LGHNA and CDR2 is YNFKEQ. The CDR3 is made up of 15 amino acids. Trimming took 2 bases from V and 2 from J; bases not matched to a gene: 5. The CDR3 region is CASSQSGTGTYEQYF. In nucleotides, the CDR3 is TGTGCCAGCAGCCAATCCGGGACAGGCACCTACGAGCAGTACTTC.

V gene TRBV7-9 combines with J gene TRBJ2-3; 10 bases are shared with TRBD1. The CDR3 covers 16 residues. Germline CDR1 is SEHNR and CDR2 is FQNEAQ (reference sequence). J gave up 4 bases and V 5 bases, and 9 bases lay outside the gene matches. CDR3 amino acids: CASSEDRGAIPDTQYF. CDR3 nucleotides: TGTGCCAGCAGCGAGGACAGGGGGGCAATCCCAGATACGCAGTATTTT.

J is TRBJ1-3 and V is TRBV25-1; D may be TRBD1 (6 bases). V shed 4 bases and J shed 15 bases, with 16 bases lying between them. The CDR3 runs to 12 residues. Germline CDR1 is MGHDK and CDR2 is SYGVNS. The DNA for the CDR3 is TGTGCCAGCAGTGGGGGACCGGGACACAAATATTTT. This gives the protein CASSGGPGHKYF.

This clone was seen a handful of times. This chain joins TRBV15 and TRBJ1-2, with TRBD1 matching over 11 bases. J was trimmed by 8 bases and V by 2 bases; bases with no gene match: 7. This CDR3 has 15 residues. Germline assignment: CDR1 LNHNV and CDR2 YYDKDF (reference sequence). The CDR3 nucleotides are TGTGCCACCAGCAGAAGAGGACAGGGGGCGTGGGGCTACACCTTC. Amino acid sequence: CATSRRGQGAWGYTF.

The chain combines TRBV27 with TRBJ2-7; D might be TRBD1 (6 bases). Trimming stripped 4 bases from V and 7 bases from J, with 20 bases between. Germline loops: CDR1 MNHEY, CDR2 SMNVEV (reference sequence). This CDR3 has 15 residues. The chain's CDR3 is CASSSVRWLTGEQYF. CDR3 DNA: TGTGCCAGCAGTTCGGTGCGGTGGCTCACAGGGGAGCAGTACTTC.

The chain employs TRBV2 and TRBJ2-5, with 8 bases lining up with TRBD2. The junction had 14 bases not matched to a gene; V was cut back by 7 bases and J by 7 bases. The CDR3 totals 15 residues. Germline V gene data show CDR1 as SNHLY and CDR2 as FYNNEI. The CDR3 is CASTPLVAGTGTQYF. The CDR3 DNA sequence: TGTGCCAGCACCCCCCTGGTAGCGGGGACGGGGACCCAGTACTTC.

V is TRBV9 and J is TRBJ2-7; TRBD1 matches 9 bases. The CDR3 has 14 residues. From germline, CDR1 is SGDLS and CDR2 YYNGEE. The V segment lost 6 bases and the J segment 4 bases; nucleotides outside the gene matches: 8. CDR3 DNA sequence: TGTGCCAGCAATCGACAGGGGGGAAGTTACGAGCAGTACTTC. Protein product: CASNRQGGSYEQYF.

The chain uses TRBV5-6 and TRBJ2-2; 10 bases agree with TRBD2. The CDR3 contains 16 residues. Germline CDR1 SGHDT, CDR2 YYEEEE. J was trimmed by 6 bases and V by 3 bases; bases with no gene match: 8. CDR3 in DNA: TGTGCCAGCAGCTCCCGAGCGGGGGGGCCCGCCGGGGAGCTGTTTTTT. Translated, it gives CASSSRAGGPAGELFF. The variable domain in full, completed from reference TRBV5-6 and TRBJ2-2, reads DAGVTQSPTHLIKTRGQQVTLRCSPKSGHDTVSWYQQALGQGPQFIFQYYEEEERQRGNFPDRFSGHQFPNYSSELNVNALLLGDSALYLCASSSRAGGPAGELFFGEGSRLTVL.

The chain combines TRBV5-1 with TRBJ2-6; D unresolved. The CDR3 sequence is 16 residues long. The germline V and J ends were trimmed by 1 base and 2 bases, with 10 bases remaining between them. Germline V lookup: CDR1 SGHRS, CDR2 YFSETQ. The CDR3: CASSLTPSPGANVLTF. In nucleotides, the CDR3 is TGCGCCAGCAGCTTGACTCCCTCACCTGGGGCCAACGTCCTGACTTTC.

This clone has a single count. This chain joins TRBV19 and TRBJ1-2; D uncertain. Germline V lookup: CDR1 LNHDA, CDR2 SQIVND (reference sequence). The length of the CDR3 is 15 residues. The germline V and J ends were trimmed by 4 bases and 7 bases, with 19 bases remaining between them. The CDR3 protein is CASSTQAVRSFGYTF. CDR3 bases: TGTGCCAGTAGTACCCAGGCAGTAAGGTCCTTTGGCTACACCTTC. The entire variable domain, with the rest obtained from reference TRBV19 and TRBJ1-2, is as follows: DGGITQSPKYLFRKEGQNVTLSCEQNLNHDAMYWYRQDPGQGLRLIYYSQIVNDFQKGDIAEGYSVSREKKESFPLTVTSAQKNPTAFYLCASSTQAVRSFGYTFGSGTRLTVV.

CDR3 coding DNA: TGTGCCAGCAGTGACTCGGGGACTAGCGGGGGTTCCTACAATGAGCAGTTCTTC. It is translated as CASSDSGTSGGSYNEQFF. V and J are TRBV6-4 and TRBJ2-1; 14 bases match TRBD2. The V gene end was trimmed by 0 bases and the J gene end by 1 base; junction bases not matched to a gene: 2. The germline V gene encodes CDR1 MRHNA and CDR2 SNTAGT. The CDR3 contains 18 residues.